This note documents a single T cell receptor beta chain sequence. Its target is unknown. This sample was included in a study of blood T cells in healthy people across ages. Study findings and constraints: Unknown CMV status may confound age-related changes in expanded clones. PBMCs left unsorted prevented a conclusive naive versus antigen-experienced comparison.

A second PCR of about 6 to 12 cycles used a sample-barcoded 5' primer and a J-beta primer mix. The authors tagged each cDNA molecule using a template-switch adaptor with 12 random nucleotides. TCRdb reprocessed the 5' RACE reads via MiXCR and lists one record per CDR3 protein. This table holds approximately 350,000 distinct CDR3 sequences, approximately 52% found once. Germline-derived CDR1 and CDR2 are SGHTA and FQGNSA. V was cut by 5 bases and J by 2 bases, with 10 bases left in between. The CDR3 extends over 13 amino acids. The origin of this receptor is a man aged 60 to 75 in good health. V usage is TRBV7-2 and J usage is TRBJ2-7; no clear D. The sequencing sample was made of blood. The CDR3 spells CASSTGPTYEQYF. Written as DNA, the CDR3 is TGTGCCAGCAGCACTGGACCTACCTACGAGCAGTACTTC.